These 20 T cell receptor beta chains were all obtained from the same sample, sequenced in a study of cytomegalovirus exposure and HLA in healthy donors. The PCR ran on 60 Vbeta and 13 Jbeta primers. Produced via immunoSEQ multiplex PCR; TCRdb's table is partial and in-frame only. The sample records 90,000 to 150,000 clones, roughly three quarters being singletons. Sequenced material: PBMCs. The receptors originated from a man aged 50 to 60 in good health and CMV-seropositive.

The genes are TRBV27 and TRBJ2-1, with TRBD2 identical over 7 bases. Unmatched junction bases numbered 4, after V lost 7 bases and J lost 10 bases. Germline assignment: CDR1 MNHEY and CDR2 SMNVEV (reference sequence). The CDR3 is made up of 11 amino acids. In nucleotides, the CDR3 is TGTGCCAGCACCCTGGGGGGGGAGCAGTTCTTC. Amino acid sequence: CASTLGGEQFF.

This clone occurred once. This sequence joins TRBV6-5 and TRBJ1-4, with unresolved D. Per germline, CDR1 MNHEY and CDR2 SVGAGI. The CDR3 has 12 residues. V dropped 6 bases and J dropped 5 bases, with 7 bases sitting between them. CDR3 DNA: TGTGCCAGCAGCCGTTTAAATGAAAAACTGTTTTTT. It translates to CASSRLNEKLFF.

This clone showed up just a few times. The chain is built from TRBV9 and TRBJ2-3; D is perhaps TRBD2 (5 bases). Trimming shortened V by 7 bases and J by 5 bases, and 8 bases separated the two germline ends. The CDR3 runs to 11 residues. The germline V gene encodes CDR1 SGDLS and CDR2 YYNGEE. In DNA, the CDR3 is TGTGCCAGCCGGGAAGGAGATACGCAGTATTTT. It specifies CASREGDTQYF.

The chain couples TRBV9 to TRBJ1-1; D not certain. V was trimmed by 5 bases and J by 5 bases, leaving 13 bases between them. Germline V CDR1 and CDR2: SGDLS, YYNGEE. There are 13 residues in the CDR3. The CDR3 nucleotides are TGTGCCAGCAGAGGATCGGGAAGGACTGAAGCTTTCTTT. This encodes CASRGSGRTEAFF. Full variable domain (remainder filled in from reference TRBV9 and TRBJ1-1): DSGVTQTPKHLITATGQRVTLRCSPRSGDLSVYWYQQSLDQGLQFLIQYYNGEERAKGNILERFSAQQFPDLHSELNLSSLELGDSALYFCASRGSGRTEAFFGQGTRLTVV.

The chain joins TRBV10-1 to TRBJ1-5, with D possibly matching TRBD1 (6 bases). Germline V lookup: CDR1 WNHNN, CDR2 SYGVQD (reference sequence). The V gene lost 6 bases and the J gene lost 4 bases, with 10 bases spanning the gap. The length of the CDR3 is 13 residues. The CDR3 nucleotides read TGCGCCAGCAGCCAACAGGGTAATCAGCCCCAGCATTTT. It yields the protein CASSQQGNQPQHF.

This clone showed up just once. The chain employs TRBV11-2 and TRBJ2-7; D is perhaps TRBD1 (6 bases). Looked up from germline, CDR1 is SGHAT and CDR2 is FQNNGV. The CDR3 loop spans 14 amino acids. V was trimmed by 5 bases and J by 5 bases, leaving 16 bases between them. The CDR3 here is CASSTVRGDHEQYF. CDR3 sequence (DNA): TGTGCCAGCAGCACAGTCAGGGGTGACCACGAGCAGTACTTC.

The chain combines TRBV6-5 with TRBJ1-2; no reliable D call. The CDR3 extends over 13 amino acids. Trimming stripped 6 bases from V and 7 bases from J, with 15 bases between. CDR1 and CDR2 from the germline V gene are MNHEY and SVGAGI. The CDR3 DNA is TGTGCCAGCAGAGGCGGAAGACGGGGTGGCTACACCTTC. This gives the protein CASRGGRRGGYTF.

In this sample, this clone turned up a few times. This chain joins TRBV5-1 and TRBJ2-7; TRBD2 matches 13 bases. The CDR3 consists of 16 residues. Germline CDR1 and CDR2: SGHRS and YFSETQ. With 4 bases clipped from V and 5 bases from J, the junction kept 9 bases outside the gene matches. The CDR3 here is CASSVSLAGGPDEQYF. CDR3 coding DNA: TGCGCCAGCAGCGTTTCACTAGCGGGAGGGCCGGACGAGCAGTACTTC. Complete variable domain (other parts from reference TRBV5-1 and TRBJ2-7): KAGVTQTPRYLIKTRGQQVTLSCSPISGHRSVSWYQQTPGQGLQFLFEYFSETQRNKGNFPGRFSGRQFSNSRSEMNVSTLELGDSALYLCASSVSLAGGPDEQYFGPGTRLTVT.

The genes are TRBV19 and TRBJ2-2, with 10 positions matching TRBD2. The CDR3 spans 16 residues. V dropped 8 bases and J dropped 3; count of bases not matched to a gene: 9. Germline CDR1 and CDR2: LNHDA and SQIVND (reference sequence). The CDR3 coding sequence is TGTGCCAGTGGGGGAGCGGGAGGGGTCTACACCGGGGAGCTGTTTTTT. Its translation is CASGGAGGVYTGELFF. Using reference TRBV19 and TRBJ2-2 for the parts outside the CDR3, the full variable domain is DGGITQSPKYLFRKEGQNVTLSCEQNLNHDAMYWYRQDPGQGLRLIYYSQIVNDFQKGDIAEGYSVSREKKESFPLTVTSAQKNPTAFYLCASGGAGGVYTGELFFGEGSRLTVL.

This chain uses TRBV28 with TRBJ1-4, with 7 bases lining up with TRBD1. CDR1 is MDHEN and CDR2 is SYDVKM in the germline V gene. The CDR3 is 16 residues long. V trimming: 5 bases; J trimming: 3 bases; junction bases outside the gene matches: 9. The CDR3, as DNA: TGTGCCAGCAGTGCCAGACAGGGTCCGGCTAATGAAAAACTGTTTTTT. Its translation: CASSARQGPANEKLFF.

Only one count was recorded for this clone. This chain uses TRBV7-7 with TRBJ2-1; D is ambiguous. Germline V CDR1 and CDR2: SSHAT, FNYEAQ (reference sequence). V was clipped by 1 base and J by 7 bases, with 8 bases between them. The CDR3 consists of 13 residues. The DNA of the CDR3 is TGTGCCAGCAGCTTAGGCGTGGAGAATGAGCAGTTCTTC. This encodes CASSLGVENEQFF.

The V gene is TRBV5-5, the J gene TRBJ2-3; D is unresolved. The V gene's germline CDR1 is SGHKS and CDR2 YYEKEE (reference sequence). V was cut by 0 bases and J by 2 bases, with 7 bases left in between. The CDR3 sequence is 14 residues long. DNA for the CDR3: TGTGCCAGCAGCTTGGAACAGATCACAGATACGCAGTATTTT. It yields the protein CASSLEQITDTQYF.

The chain carries TRBV27 and TRBJ1-2; 9 bases line up with TRBD1. The CDR3 spans 15 residues. Germline V gene sequence: CDR1 MNHEY, CDR2 SMNVEV (reference sequence). With V trimmed by 6 bases and J by 5 bases, 10 bases remained unmatched. CDR3 in amino acids: CASSSLGQGGYGYTF. The CDR3 nucleotides read TGTGCCAGCAGCTCCTTGGGACAGGGAGGGTATGGCTACACCTTC.

A remark on this clone: This CDR3 is also generated by other DNA sequences in the sample. J is TRBJ2-7 and V is TRBV18; D is perhaps TRBD2 (7 bases). The CDR3 loop spans 15 amino acids. V was trimmed by 3 bases and J by 0 bases, leaving 12 bases between them. Per germline, CDR1 KGHSH and CDR2 LQKENI. CDR3 protein: CASSPGGGFSYEQYF. CDR3 nucleotide sequence: TGTGCCAGCTCACCGGGAGGGGGTTTCTCCTACGAGCAGTACTTC.

The V and J genes are TRBV5-1 and TRBJ2-7; TRBD1 is a possible D gene (5 bases). The germline V gene has CDR1 SGHRS and CDR2 YFSETQ. This CDR3 contains 15 residues. V was pared by 0 bases and J by 6 bases, with 16 bases between. The CDR3 DNA reads as TGCGCCAGCAGCTTGGAAGGTTCAGGGCTTGTCGAGCAGTACTTC. Its translation is CASSLEGSGLVEQYF.

The rearrangement links TRBV11-2 to TRBJ2-2; 7 bases fit TRBD1. The germline V gene encodes CDR1 SGHAT and CDR2 FQNNGV. The length of the CDR3 is 17 residues. V shed 2 bases and J 0 bases; nucleotides not matched to a gene: 6. CDR3: CASSLPRTGSNTGELFF. In nucleotides, the CDR3 is TGTGCCAGCAGCTTACCTAGGACAGGATCGAACACCGGGGAGCTGTTTTTT.

This clone turned up a few times. The chain combines TRBV5-6 with TRBJ2-1; D possibly corresponds to TRBD2 (5 bases). The length of the CDR3 is 12 residues. Between the trimmed V and J ends, which lost 2 bases and 10 bases, there was a span of 10 bases. The germline gives CDR1 SGHDT, CDR2 YYEEEE. The CDR3 reads CASSLLGGEQFF. CDR3 coding DNA: TGTGCCAGCAGCTTACTAGGAGGCGAGCAGTTCTTC.

The chain links TRBV28 to TRBJ2-2; D gene unclear. CDR3 length: 16 amino acids. The V gene's germline CDR1 is MDHEN and CDR2 SYDVKM. V lost 1 base and J lost 0, with 9 bases in between. CDR3: CASSLFPTANTGELFF. As DNA, the CDR3 is TGTGCCAGCAGTTTATTTCCCACAGCGAACACCGGGGAGCTGTTTTTT.

The genes are TRBV10-3 and TRBJ2-2; 10 bases are a match to TRBD1. J gave up 5 bases and V 6 bases, and 12 bases lay outside the gene matches. This CDR3 has 17 amino acids. Germline-derived CDR1 and CDR2 are ENHRY and SYGVKD. The CDR3 spells CAIRADRQGARTGELFF. CDR3 DNA sequence: TGTGCCATCAGAGCAGATCGACAGGGGGCGCGAACCGGGGAGCTGTTTTTT.

This clone occurred once. Written as DNA, the CDR3 is TGTGCCAGCAGCCCTTGGACAGAAAGCAATCAGCCCCAGCATTTT. It yields the protein CASSPWTESNQPQHF. The J gene is TRBJ1-5, the V gene TRBV7-2, with TRBD1 as a possible D gene (6 bases). The CDR3 loop spans 15 amino acids. Trimming cost V 5 bases and J 1 base, with 12 bases left between them. The germline gives CDR1 SGHTA, CDR2 FQGNSA. The variable domain in full, completed from reference TRBV7-2 and TRBJ1-5, reads GAGVSQSPSNKVTEKGKDVELRCDPISGHTALYWYRQSLGQGLEFLIYFQGNSAPDKSGLPSDRFSAERTGGSVSTLTIQRTQQEDSAVYLCASSPWTESNQPQHFGDGTRLSIL.